This passage covers 2 T cell receptor beta chains from one sample sequenced in a study of tumor-infiltrating lymphocytes in localized non-small cell lung cancer. TCRdb's table, derived via immunoSEQ multiplex PCR, lists solely in-frame clones and lacks some. Among roughly 8,900 clones listed, almost 70% were seen once. Sequencing was done on a sample of uninvolved lung tissue not adjacent to the tumor. These TCRs come from a human donor with non-small cell lung cancer.

V and J are TRBV28 and TRBJ2-2, with D hard to call. CDR1 and CDR2 from the germline V gene are MDHEN and SYDVKM. The CDR3 totals 16 residues. V was shortened by 3 bases and J by 3 bases, with 14 bases between the two germline ends. The CDR3 region is CASSFNPITDTGELFF. In DNA form, the CDR3 reads TGTGCCAGCAGTTTTAACCCAATAACGGACACCGGGGAGCTGTTTTTT.

The V gene is TRBV28, the J gene TRBJ2-7, with D perhaps TRBD2 (6 bases). The CDR3 runs 13 residues. CDR1 and CDR2 (germline): MDHEN, SYDVKM. The V end lost 2 bases, the J end lost 12 bases, and 17 bases lay between the germline ends. CDR3 sequence reads: CASSLRGTFGMYF. The CDR3 DNA follows: TGTGCCAGCAGTTTACGCGGGACCTTCGGTATGTACTTC.